Following are 16 T cell receptor beta chains from one sample sequenced in a study of T cells expressing NK-cell markers. TCRdb reprocessed the 5' RACE reads and stores each CDR3 protein as one record, lacking DNA. The data show about 260,000 distinct CDR3 sequences, and the top ten clones hold roughly 0.4%. Sequenced sample: blood T cells: a sorted CD56 or NKG2C T cell subset, CD4+ or CD8+ T cells, or bulk PBMC T cells (not recorded which). These receptors all stem from a man between 18 and 29 years old in good health.

The rearrangement uses TRBV7-2 and TRBJ2-7; the D gene TCRdb calls, TRBD1, cannot be checked with no DNA. Germline CDR1 SGHTA, CDR2 FQGNSA. This CDR3 has 17 amino acids. CDR3 sequence reads: CASSDPAGTGASYGQYF. Together with reference TRBV7-2 and TRBJ2-7, the CDR3 gives the full variable domain: GAGVSQSPSNKVTEKGKDVELRCDPISGHTALYWYRQSLGQGLEFLIYFQGNSAPDKSGLPSDRFSAERTGGSVSTLTIQRTQQEDSAVYLCASSDPAGTGASYGQYFGPGTRLTVT.

The chain has TRBV6-5 and TRBJ2-1; TCRdb reports TRBD1, a call that lacks DNA to check it against. The length of the CDR3 is 14 residues. Germline V gene data show CDR1 as MNHEY and CDR2 as SVGAGI. The CDR3 protein is CASSHLQDRVGWFF.

The V and J genes are TRBV4-2 and TRBJ1-5. The CDR3 spans 16 residues. Germline CDR1 is LGHNA and CDR2 is YNFKEQ. CDR3 loop: CASSQVARGANQPQHF.

The chain recombines TRBV7-2 with TRBJ2-7; there is no DNA to check the TCRdb D call of TRBD1. This CDR3 has 15 amino acids. Germline V lookup: CDR1 SGHTA, CDR2 FQGNSA. CDR3 residues: CASSLGDRGLEEQYF. Variable domain in full (rest from reference TRBV7-2 and TRBJ2-7): GAGVSQSPSNKVTEKGKDVELRCDPISGHTALYWYRQSLGQGLEFLIYFQGNSAPDKSGLPSDRFSAERTGGSVSTLTIQRTQQEDSAVYLCASSLGDRGLEEQYFGPGTRLTVT.

The chain joins TRBV7-8 to TRBJ2-5; TCRdb selects TRBD1, and the lack of DNA leaves this call unchecked. Germline CDR1 reads SGHVS; CDR2 reads FQNEAQ. This CDR3 is 14 amino acids long. CDR3 sequence: CASRYPGQGETQYF.

The rearrangement joins TRBV4-1 to TRBJ2-1; TCRdb's assignment of TRBD1 cannot be checked, as there is no DNA. CDR1 MGHRA and CDR2 YSYEKL come from the germline V gene. There are 15 residues in the CDR3. The CDR3 here is CASSQEVWQGDEQFF.

The rearrangement links TRBV11-2 to TRBJ2-4. Germline V gene sequence: CDR1 SGHAT, CDR2 FQNNGV. The CDR3 runs to 15 residues. Here the CDR3 reads CASSLYLGVEYIQYF.

This CDR3 is CASSQPNQPQHF. This chain links TRBV7-9 with TRBJ1-5. This CDR3 spans 12 amino acids. CDR1 and CDR2 (germline): SEHNR, FQNEAQ (reference sequence).

The chain links TRBV28 to TRBJ2-3; TCRdb names TRBD1, which stays unverified in the absence of DNA. The germline V gene has CDR1 MDHEN and CDR2 SYDVKM. The length of the CDR3 is 14 residues. CDR3 loop: CAINTGGITDTQYF.

The chain recombines TRBV4-2 with TRBJ1-4; TCRdb's D call, TRBD1, is unchecked because there is no DNA. This CDR3 has 15 residues. The germline gives CDR1 LGHNA, CDR2 YNFKEQ. The CDR3 region is CASSQSGQGEEKLFF.

Here the CDR3 reads CASSRLAATQYF. V gene TRBV2 combines with J gene TRBJ2-3. The length of the CDR3 is 12 residues. Per germline, CDR1 SNHLY and CDR2 FYNNEI. The entire variable domain, with the rest obtained from reference TRBV2 and TRBJ2-3, is as follows: EPEVTQTPSHQVTQMGQEVILRCVPISNHLYFYWYRQILGQKVEFLVSFYNNEISEKSEIFDDQFSVERPDGSNFTLKIRSTKLEDSAMYFCASSRLAATQYFGPGTRLTVL.

The chain links TRBV5-1 to TRBJ1-2. The CDR3 has 12 amino acids. The germline CDR1 and CDR2 sequences are SGHRS and YFSETQ. This CDR3 is CASSLGEYGYTF.

The chain is built from TRBV4-3 and TRBJ1-2. The CDR3 extends over 14 amino acids. Germline V CDR1 and CDR2: LGHNA, YSLEER. The CDR3 loop reads CASSLLGGRYGYTF.

This chain connects TRBV24-1 to TRBJ2-1; the TCRdb call, TRBD2, lacks DNA for checking. There are 14 residues in the CDR3. The germline gives CDR1 KGHDR, CDR2 SFDVKD. CDR3 protein: CATLPSGNYNEQFF.

The rearrangement uses TRBV20-1 and TRBJ2-1; TCRdb gives TRBD1 as the D gene, but with no DNA this cannot be confirmed. The CDR3 runs 16 residues. CDR1 DFQATT and CDR2 SNEGSKA come from the germline V gene (reference sequence). This CDR3 reads CSARPLRGSSYNEQFF.

This rearrangement joins TRBV29-1 to TRBJ1-1; the D gene TCRdb calls, TRBD1, cannot be checked with no DNA. Per germline, CDR1 SQVTM and CDR2 ANQGSEA. The CDR3 extends over 14 amino acids. The chain's CDR3 is CSVEDTTENTEAFF.